What follows are 9 T cell receptor beta chains derived from one specimen sequenced in a study of Ad26.COV2.S vaccination and SARS-CoV-2 variants. Treatment reported: about 20 received Ad26.COV2.S at low or high dose, single or two shots; a few received placebo; per-sample allocation not given. Material that was analyzed had been drawn on day 63 after the first vaccine or placebo injection. The method was immunoSEQ multiplex PCR; TCRdb's version includes in-frame clones alone and lacks a portion of them. Altogether approximately 480,000 clones are present, roughly 87% being singletons, with the ten largest covering over 10%. Sequenced material: peripheral blood, taken in a trial of Ad26.COV2.S vaccine versus placebo. Source of these receptors: a person aged 18 to 65 who received the Ad26.COV2.S COVID-19 vaccine or a placebo.

This clone has just one count. The chain couples TRBV29-1 to TRBJ2-1; the match to TRBD2 covers 9 bases. Germline V gene sequence: CDR1 SQVTM, CDR2 ANQGSEA. The CDR3 spans 15 residues. V dropped 6 bases and J dropped 6; count of bases not matched to a gene: 12. CDR3 protein: CSVGSGRIVGNEQFF. CDR3 nucleotide sequence: TGCAGCGTGGGTAGCGGGAGAATAGTCGGCAATGAGCAGTTCTTC.

The gene calls are TRBV5-6 and TRBJ2-3; TRBD1 matches 7 bases. The CDR3 sequence is 15 residues long. The germline gives CDR1 SGHDT, CDR2 YYEEEE. With V trimmed by 7 bases and J by 0 bases, 8 bases remained unmatched. DNA of the CDR3: TGTGCCAGCGGCAGACAGGGAGAGAGCACAGATACGCAGTATTTT. Protein product: CASGRQGESTDTQYF.

This clone was seen ten or more times. This chain links TRBV6-4 with TRBJ2-3, with 10 bases fitting TRBD2. V gave up 5 bases and J gave up 0 bases; unmatched junction bases: 2. Per the germline V gene, CDR1 is MRHNA and CDR2 is SNTAGT. This CDR3 spans 15 amino acids. The CDR3 protein is CASSSGRASTDTQYF. In DNA form, the CDR3 reads TGTGCCAGCAGTAGCGGGAGGGCTAGCACAGATACGCAGTATTTT.

This clone is a singleton in its sample. The V call is TRBV18, the J call TRBJ1-4; 8 nucleotides agree with TRBD1. V shed 3 bases and J 7 bases; nucleotides not matched to a gene: 4. Germline V lookup: CDR1 KGHSH, CDR2 LQKENI. The CDR3 extends over 14 amino acids. CDR3 DNA: TGTGCCAGCTCACCCGGACAGGGTCTTGAAAAACTGTTTTTT. This encodes CASSPGQGLEKLFF.

CDR3 nucleotide sequence: TGTGCCATCAGTAAGCCGCGGGACACCGGGGAGCTGTTTTTT. This codes for CAISKPRDTGELFF. The V gene is TRBV10-3, the J gene TRBJ2-2; D possibly corresponds to TRBD2 (5 bases). Germline V gene lookup returns CDR1 ENHRY and CDR2 SYGVKD. CDR3 length: 14 residues. V lost 5 bases, J lost 3 bases, and 10 bases lay in between.

The DNA of the CDR3 is TGTGCCATCAGCCATGGGAGGTCTAACCTCTACAATGAGCAGTTCTTC. This translates into CAISHGRSNLYNEQFF. This rearrangement joins TRBV10-3 to TRBJ2-1, with D perhaps matching TRBD2 (6 bases). V lost 6 bases and J lost 3, with 18 bases in between. Germline lookup yields CDR1 ENHRY and CDR2 SYGVKD. The CDR3 is made up of 16 amino acids.

The chain couples TRBV11-2 to TRBJ1-1; possible D gene TRBD1, 5 bases. This CDR3 has 17 amino acids. Germline lookup yields CDR1 SGHAT and CDR2 FQNNGV. Trimming took off 1 base at V and 8 bases at J, with 23 bases between the two ends. CDR3 sequence reads: CASSLGIRARGPDEAFF. The DNA for the CDR3 is TGTGCCAGCAGCTTAGGGATCAGGGCCCGAGGGCCCGACGAAGCTTTCTTT.

The CDR3: CASRERGAGEAFF. In DNA form, the CDR3 reads TGTGCCAGCAGAGAGCGGGGTGCCGGGGAAGCTTTCTTT. The chain uses TRBV28 and TRBJ1-1; D is unclear. Germline CDR1 is MDHEN and CDR2 is SYDVKM. This CDR3 spans 13 amino acids. The V gene lost 6 bases and the J gene lost 8 bases, with 16 bases spanning the gap.

Note on this clone: The sample contains more than one DNA sequence encoding this CDR3. The chain recombines TRBV27 with TRBJ2-7, with D possibly matching TRBD1 (5 bases). Germline CDR1 and CDR2: MNHEY and SMNVEV (reference sequence). V was shortened by 2 bases and J by 6 bases, with 5 bases between the two germline ends. The CDR3 spans 11 residues. CDR3 amino acids: CASSLGAEQYF. CDR3 in DNA: TGTGCCAGCAGTTTAGGGGCCGAGCAGTACTTC.